This record looks at one T cell receptor (beta chain) sequence and its context. As yet, its antigen is unknown. The data were obtained in a study of cytomegalovirus exposure and HLA in healthy donors. PCR was performed using 60 Vbeta and 13 Jbeta primers. Per the original methods: Per a later analysis, the number of unique TCR beta chains was approximately 80 million, of which roughly 9.9 million were shared. The protocol was immunoSEQ multiplex PCR, while the TCRdb copy is restricted to in-frame clones and leaves out a portion. V and J calls plus clone size are reproduced from that table; the DNA served to infer D and trimming. The data hold just over 200,000 clones, with 82% observed a single time. Study results and limitations: About 87% or about 30% of the time was how often most TCR beta V segments were productive, according to an earlier analysis.

Germline V gene data show CDR1 as LNHNV and CDR2 as YYDKDF (reference sequence). The CDR3 is 17 residues long. The junction had 11 bases not matched to a gene; V was cut back by 4 bases and J by 8 bases. Material: PBMCs. The clonotype was recovered from a middle-aged woman in good health and CMV-seronegative. The rearrangement links TRBV15 to TRBJ2-1, with 13 nucleotides matching TRBD2. The CDR3 is CATSKGTSGIGIDEQFF. CDR3 in DNA: TGTGCCACCAGCAAGGGGACTAGCGGGATAGGAATCGATGAGCAGTTCTTC.